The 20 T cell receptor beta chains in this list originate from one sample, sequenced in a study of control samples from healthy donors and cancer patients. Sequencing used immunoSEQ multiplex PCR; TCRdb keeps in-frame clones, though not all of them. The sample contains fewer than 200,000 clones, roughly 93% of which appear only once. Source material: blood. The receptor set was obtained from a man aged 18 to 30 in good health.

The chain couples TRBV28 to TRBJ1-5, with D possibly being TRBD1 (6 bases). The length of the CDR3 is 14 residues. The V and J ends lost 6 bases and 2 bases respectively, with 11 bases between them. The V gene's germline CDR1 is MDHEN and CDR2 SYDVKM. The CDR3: CASSSAGGNQPQHF. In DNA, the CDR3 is TGTGCCAGCAGCTCAGCAGGGGGCAATCAGCCCCAGCATTTT.

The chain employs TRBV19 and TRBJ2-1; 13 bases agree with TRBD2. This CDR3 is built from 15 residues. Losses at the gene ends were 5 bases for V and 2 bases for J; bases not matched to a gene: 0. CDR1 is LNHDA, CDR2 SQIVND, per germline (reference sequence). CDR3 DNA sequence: TGTGCCAGTAGTGGACTAGCGGGAGCCTACAATGAGCAGTTCTTC. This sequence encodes CASSGLAGAYNEQFF. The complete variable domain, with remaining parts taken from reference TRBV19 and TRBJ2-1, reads DGGITQSPKYLFRKEGQNVTLSCEQNLNHDAMYWYRQDPGQGLRLIYYSQIVNDFQKGDIAEGYSVSREKKESFPLTVTSAQKNPTAFYLCASSGLAGAYNEQFFGPGTRLTVL.

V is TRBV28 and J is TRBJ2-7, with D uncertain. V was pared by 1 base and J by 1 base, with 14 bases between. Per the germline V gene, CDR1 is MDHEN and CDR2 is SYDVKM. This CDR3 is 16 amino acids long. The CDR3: CASSLSGPSLSYEQYF. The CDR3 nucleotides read TGTGCCAGCAGTTTATCGGGTCCTAGTTTATCCTACGAGCAGTACTTC.

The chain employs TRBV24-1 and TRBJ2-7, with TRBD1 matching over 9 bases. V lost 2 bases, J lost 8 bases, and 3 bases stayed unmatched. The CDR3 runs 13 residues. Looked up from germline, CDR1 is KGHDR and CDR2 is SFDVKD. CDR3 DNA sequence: TGTGCCACCAGTGATTCGACAGGGGGGCAGCAGTACTTC. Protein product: CATSDSTGGQQYF.

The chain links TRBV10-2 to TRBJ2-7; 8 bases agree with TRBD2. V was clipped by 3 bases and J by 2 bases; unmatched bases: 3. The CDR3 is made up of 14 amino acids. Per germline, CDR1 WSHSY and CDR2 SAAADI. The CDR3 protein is CASSDTGGAYEQYF. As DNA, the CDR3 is TGCGCCAGCAGTGACACCGGGGGGGCCTACGAGCAGTACTTC.

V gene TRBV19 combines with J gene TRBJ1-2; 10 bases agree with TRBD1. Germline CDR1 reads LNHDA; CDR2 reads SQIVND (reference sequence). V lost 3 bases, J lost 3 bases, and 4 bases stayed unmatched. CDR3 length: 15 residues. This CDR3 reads CASSILTGGYYGYTF. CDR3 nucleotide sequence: TGTGCCAGTAGTATCCTGACAGGGGGCTACTATGGCTACACCTTC.

The CDR3 loop is CASSTRTDTQYF. The CDR3 bases are TGTGCCAGCAGCACCAGGACAGATACGCAGTATTTT. The chain uses TRBV27 and TRBJ2-3; D ambiguous. From germline, CDR1 is MNHEY and CDR2 SMNVEV (reference sequence). The CDR3 is 12 residues long. V was clipped by 6 bases and J by 3 bases, with 7 bases between them.

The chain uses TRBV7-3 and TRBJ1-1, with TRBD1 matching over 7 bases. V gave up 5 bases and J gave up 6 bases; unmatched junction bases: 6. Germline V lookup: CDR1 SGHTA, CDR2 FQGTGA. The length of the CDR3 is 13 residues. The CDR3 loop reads CASSRLTGSEAFF. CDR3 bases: TGTGCCAGCAGCCGTCTGACAGGGTCTGAAGCTTTCTTT.

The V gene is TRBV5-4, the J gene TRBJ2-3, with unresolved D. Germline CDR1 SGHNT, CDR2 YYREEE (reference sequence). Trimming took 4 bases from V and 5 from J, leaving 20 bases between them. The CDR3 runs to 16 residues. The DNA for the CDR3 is TGTGCCAGCAGCCTAAGGCGGCACGCGTTTGTAGATACGCAGTATTTT. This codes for CASSLRRHAFVDTQYF. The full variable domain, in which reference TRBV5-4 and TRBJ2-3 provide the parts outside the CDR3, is ETGVTQSPTHLIKTRGQQVTLRCSSQSGHNTVSWYQQALGQGPQFIFQYYREEENGRGNFPPRFSGLQFPNYSSELNVNALELDDSALYLCASSLRRHAFVDTQYFGPGTRLTVL.

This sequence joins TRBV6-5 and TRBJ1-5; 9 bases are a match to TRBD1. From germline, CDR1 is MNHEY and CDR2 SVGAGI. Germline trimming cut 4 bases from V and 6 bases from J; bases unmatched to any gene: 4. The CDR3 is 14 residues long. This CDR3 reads CASSWDRASQPQHF. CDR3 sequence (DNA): TGTGCCAGCAGTTGGGACAGGGCGAGTCAGCCCCAGCATTTT.

The CDR3 region is CASSLDKNTEAFF. CDR3 in DNA: TGTGCCAGCAGCCTGGACAAGAACACTGAAGCTTTCTTT. The chain links TRBV28 to TRBJ1-1; D possibly corresponds to TRBD1 (5 bases). Germline lookup yields CDR1 MDHEN and CDR2 SYDVKM. V lost 6 bases and J lost 1, with 9 bases in between. This CDR3 is 13 amino acids long.

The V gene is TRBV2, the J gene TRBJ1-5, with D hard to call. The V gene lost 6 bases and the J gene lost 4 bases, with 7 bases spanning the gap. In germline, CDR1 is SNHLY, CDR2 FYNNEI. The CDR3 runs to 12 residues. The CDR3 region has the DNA TGTGCCAGCAGCCTTTATAATCAGCCCCAGCATTTT. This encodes CASSLYNQPQHF.

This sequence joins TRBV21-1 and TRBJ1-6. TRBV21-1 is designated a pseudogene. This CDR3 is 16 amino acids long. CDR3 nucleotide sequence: TGTGCCAGCAGCATCGAGGGGTACAAATTTTATTCACCCCTCCACTTT. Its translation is CASSIEGYKFYSPLHF.

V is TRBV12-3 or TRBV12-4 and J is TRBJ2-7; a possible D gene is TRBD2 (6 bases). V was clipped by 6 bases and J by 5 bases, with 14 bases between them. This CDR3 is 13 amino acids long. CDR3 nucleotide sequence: TGTGCCAGCAGAGCGGCCACGGGGGACGAGCAGTACTTC. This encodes CASRAATGDEQYF.

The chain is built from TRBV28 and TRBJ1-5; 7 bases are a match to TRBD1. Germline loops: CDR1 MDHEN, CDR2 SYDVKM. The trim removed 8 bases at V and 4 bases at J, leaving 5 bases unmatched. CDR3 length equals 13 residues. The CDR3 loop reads CASGTAQNQPQHF. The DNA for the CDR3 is TGTGCCAGCGGGACAGCACAAAATCAGCCCCAGCATTTT.

Written as DNA, the CDR3 is TGTGCCAGCTCACCACCGGTTGGAGGGCCCGGGGAGCTGTTTTTT. Translating gives CASSPPVGGPGELFF. J is TRBJ2-2 and V is TRBV18; tentative D call: TRBD2 (6 bases). The germline CDR1 and CDR2 sequences are KGHSH and LQKENI. V lost 0 bases, J lost 6 bases, and 11 bases lay in between. The CDR3 length is 15 residues. The complete variable domain, with remaining parts taken from reference TRBV18 and TRBJ2-2, reads NAGVMQNPRHLVRRRGQEARLRCSPMKGHSHVYWYRQLPEEGLKFMVYLQKENIIDESGMPKERFSAEFPKEGPSILRIQQVVRGDSAAYFCASSPPVGGPGELFFGEGSRLTVL.

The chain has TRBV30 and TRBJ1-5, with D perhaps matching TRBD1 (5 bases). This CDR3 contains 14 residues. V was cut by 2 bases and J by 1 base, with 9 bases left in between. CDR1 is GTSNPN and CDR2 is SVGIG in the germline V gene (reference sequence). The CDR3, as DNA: TGTGCCTGGAGTAAAGGGGAAAGCAATCAGCCCCAGCATTTT. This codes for CAWSKGESNQPQHF.

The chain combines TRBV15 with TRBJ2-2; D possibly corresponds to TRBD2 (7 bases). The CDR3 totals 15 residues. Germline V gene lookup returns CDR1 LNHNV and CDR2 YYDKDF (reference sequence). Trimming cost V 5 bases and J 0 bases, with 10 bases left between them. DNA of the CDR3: TGTGCCACCAGCCCCGGGGGGCCGAACACCGGGGAGCTGTTTTTT. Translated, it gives CATSPGGPNTGELFF.

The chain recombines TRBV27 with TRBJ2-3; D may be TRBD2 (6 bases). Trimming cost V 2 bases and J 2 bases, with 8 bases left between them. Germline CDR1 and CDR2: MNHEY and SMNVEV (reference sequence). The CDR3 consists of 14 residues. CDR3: CASSLGGITDTQYF. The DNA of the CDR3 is TGTGCCAGCAGTTTAGGGGGGATCACAGATACGCAGTATTTT.

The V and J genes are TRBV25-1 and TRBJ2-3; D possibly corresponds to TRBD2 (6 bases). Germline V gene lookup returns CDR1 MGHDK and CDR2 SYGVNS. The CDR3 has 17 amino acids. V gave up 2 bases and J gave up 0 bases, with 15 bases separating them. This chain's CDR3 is CASSEGGGTLSTDTQYF. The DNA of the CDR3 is TGTGCCAGCAGTGAAGGCGGCGGGACTCTTAGCACAGATACGCAGTATTTT.